This TCR beta chain stems from a study of metastatic and nonmetastatic thyroid tumors. Study-level points and caveats: The reported finding was significantly higher TCR beta diversity in malignant thyroid tumors relative to benign nodules, in blood and tumor.

In this sample, this clone turned up many times. The antigen remains undetermined. CDR1 and CDR2 from the germline V gene are MNHEY and SVGEGT. Trimming shortened V by 8 bases and J by 0 bases, and 12 bases separated the two germline ends. CDR3 length equals 14 residues. TCRdb re-called clones via MiXCR from the PCR reads. The profile shows around 23,000 clones, roughly a quarter of them singletons. Prior to thyroid surgery, none of the patients had received any treatment. The V gene is TRBV6-2 or TRBV6-3, the J gene TRBJ2-3; the D is unclear. The receptor was isolated from a male donor with papillary thyroid cancer or a benign thyroid nodule (not recorded which). Some clones in this sample may be carry-over from other donors' samples. Sequenced material: blood. CDR3: CASVGVPSTDTQYF. The DNA of the CDR3 is TGTGCCAGCGTTGGAGTCCCTAGCACAGATACGCAGTATTTT.